These 26 T cell receptor beta chains were all obtained from the same sample, sequenced in a study of blood T cell repertoires in COVID-19. Profiled with immunoSEQ multiplex PCR; TCRdb holds only in-frame clones, not every one. The table records about 270,000 clones, less than 90% of them present only once. What was sequenced was peripheral blood. Source of these receptors: a woman between 65 and 79 years old with COVID-19, enrolled during active disease.

V and J are TRBV5-4 and TRBJ2-3, with D possibly matching TRBD1 (6 bases). The V end lost 2 bases, the J end lost 8 bases, and 15 bases lay between the germline ends. The CDR3 covers 14 residues. Germline V gene data show CDR1 as SGHNT and CDR2 as YYREEE (reference sequence). The CDR3 nucleotides are TGTGCCAGCAGCTTAGGACAGTCCCCCGGTACGCAGTATTTT. This gives the protein CASSLGQSPGTQYF.

On this clone: Additional DNA sequences in this sample encode the identical CDR3. The chain joins TRBV10-3 to TRBJ1-2; 10 bases are a match to TRBD1. The CDR3 sequence is 14 residues long. In germline, CDR1 is ENHRY, CDR2 SYGVKD. V dropped 5 bases and J dropped 2; count of bases not matched to a gene: 2. The CDR3 DNA follows: TGTGCCATCAGTAGACAGGGGGCAAACTATGGCTACACCTTC. This gives the protein CAISRQGANYGYTF.

This clone has just one count. J is TRBJ1-5 and V is TRBV6-6; 7 bases map to TRBD1. The J segment lost 3 bases and the V segment lost 5 bases, leaving 13 bases of the junction unmatched. Per the germline V gene, CDR1 is MNHNY and CDR2 is SVGAGI (reference sequence). The CDR3 runs to 17 residues. The CDR3 DNA is TGTGCCAGCAGTCGGAGGGGACAGACACTCAACAATCAGCCCCAGCATTTT. It is translated as CASSRRGQTLNNQPQHF.

This clone was detected only once. The chain links TRBV19 to TRBJ1-6; D may be TRBD1 (6 bases). Trimming pared 7 bases from V and 8 bases from J, leaving 12 bases between. The CDR3 contains 13 residues. Germline V gene data show CDR1 as LNHDA and CDR2 as SQIVND (reference sequence). The CDR3 DNA follows: TGTGCCAGTACCGACAGGACTCATTCACCCCTCCACTTT. Protein product: CASTDRTHSPLHF.

The chain is built from TRBV6-2 or TRBV6-3 and TRBJ2-3; 12 positions agree with TRBD2. From germline, CDR1 is MNHEY and CDR2 SVGEGT. Trimming cost V 5 bases and J 3 bases; bases outside gene matches: 6. The CDR3 consists of 16 residues. CDR3 in amino acids: CASSRLAGDLTDTQYF. DNA of the CDR3: TGTGCCAGCAGTCGACTAGCGGGGGACCTAACAGATACGCAGTATTTT.

The chain links TRBV5-4 to TRBJ2-7; 7 bases fit TRBD2. V was clipped by 3 bases and J by 5 bases; unmatched bases: 8. This CDR3 spans 14 amino acids. The V gene's germline CDR1 is SGHNT and CDR2 YYREEE (reference sequence). CDR3: CASSWAGVTNEQYF. The CDR3 DNA sequence: TGTGCCAGCAGCTGGGCGGGGGTTACGAACGAGCAGTACTTC.

The rearrangement uses TRBV10-3 and TRBJ2-1, with D maybe TRBD1 (5 bases). The CDR3 sequence is 11 residues long. Trimming removed 7 bases from V and 7 bases from J, with 8 bases in between. Germline V gene sequence: CDR1 ENHRY, CDR2 SYGVKD. The CDR3 spells CAIKGSNEQFF. CDR3 DNA sequence: TGTGCCATCAAGGGGTCGAATGAGCAGTTCTTC.

The V gene is TRBV4-2, the J gene TRBJ2-2; tentative D call: TRBD1 (5 bases). Deletions cut 5 bases from V and 9 bases from J, with 19 bases between. Germline V gene data show CDR1 as LGHNA and CDR2 as YNFKEQ. There are 15 residues in the CDR3. CDR3 region: CASSSLEGEDRELFF. In DNA form, the CDR3 reads TGTGCCAGCAGCTCTCTGGAAGGGGAAGATCGGGAGCTGTTTTTT.

The genes are TRBV18 and TRBJ1-5, with 7 bases matching TRBD1. Germline V gene data show CDR1 as KGHSH and CDR2 as LQKENI. CDR3 length: 13 amino acids. The V gene end was trimmed by 4 bases and the J gene end by 6 bases; junction bases not matched to a gene: 3. The CDR3 region is CASSQGAGQPQHF. The CDR3, as DNA: TGTGCCAGCTCACAGGGGGCAGGTCAGCCCCAGCATTTT.

The CDR3 DNA reads as TGTGCCAGCAGCGTTACAATGGAGGGCTATGGCTACACCTTC. It yields the protein CASSVTMEGYGYTF. The chain links TRBV9 to TRBJ1-2; no clear D. Germline-derived CDR1 and CDR2 are SGDLS and YYNGEE. The V end was cut by 2 bases, the J end by 4 bases, with 12 bases between. The CDR3 totals 14 residues.

The V gene is TRBV6-5, the J gene TRBJ1-3, with D possibly being TRBD1 (5 bases). The CDR3 sequence is 15 residues long. V shed 6 bases and J shed 0 bases, with 12 bases lying between them. The germline CDR1 and CDR2 sequences are MNHEY and SVGAGI. The CDR3 DNA sequence: TGTGCCAGCAGAACAGCCCAGGGCTCTGGAAACACCATATATTTT. Translating gives CASRTAQGSGNTIYF.

The V and J genes are TRBV2 and TRBJ1-2, with TRBD1 matching 7 bases. The CDR3 contains 14 residues. Trimming at V came to 6 bases and at J to 3 bases, leaving 7 bases not matched to a gene. The germline gives CDR1 SNHLY, CDR2 FYNNEI. The CDR3 nucleotides are TGTGCCAGCAGAGCGACAGGGCGGTACTATGGCTACACCTTC. It encodes CASRATGRYYGYTF.

The rearrangement links TRBV11-2 to TRBJ1-1, with 7 bases that match TRBD1. V trimming: 2 bases; J trimming: 1 base; junction bases outside the gene matches: 4. This CDR3 region has 15 residues. Germline CDR1 SGHAT, CDR2 FQNNGV. The CDR3 sequence is CASSLLRGPNTEAFF. The CDR3 nucleotides read TGTGCCAGCAGCTTACTTAGGGGGCCGAACACTGAAGCTTTCTTT. Combining the CDR3 with reference TRBV11-2 and TRBJ1-1 gives the whole variable domain EAGVAQSPRYKIIEKRQSVAFWCNPISGHATLYWYQQILGQGPKLLIQFQNNGVVDDSQLPKDRFSAERLKGVDSTLKIQPAKLEDSAVYLCASSLLRGPNTEAFFGQGTRLTVV.

Worth noting for this clone: The sample carries other DNA sequences with the same CDR3. The V gene is TRBV7-9, the J gene TRBJ1-1, with D perhaps matching TRBD1 (6 bases). The germline CDR1 and CDR2 sequences are SEHNR and FQNEAQ (reference sequence). CDR3 length equals 13 residues. Trimming pared 5 bases from V and 1 base from J, leaving 8 bases between. DNA of the CDR3: TGTGCCAGCAGCCCGACAGGGAACACTGAAGCTTTCTTT. Translated: CASSPTGNTEAFF.

This chain links TRBV3-1 (or the pseudogene TRBV3-2) with TRBJ2-7; a weak D match, TRBD2 (6 bases). The germline gives CDR1 LGHDT, CDR2 YNNKEL (reference sequence). V was pared by 7 bases and J by 2 bases, with 15 bases between. This CDR3 has 14 amino acids. This chain's CDR3 is CASNPSADPYEQYF. The CDR3 DNA follows: TGTGCCAGCAATCCTAGCGCCGATCCCTACGAGCAGTACTTC.

The CDR3 DNA reads TGTGCCAGCAGTTTACGGGGGGAACCGGGCGAGCAGTACTTC. Amino acid sequence: CASSLRGEPGEQYF. The chain links TRBV27 to TRBJ2-7, with TRBD2 matching over 7 bases. Germline CDR1 reads MNHEY; CDR2 reads SMNVEV (reference sequence). The V and J ends lost 2 bases and 6 bases, in that order; junction bases with no gene match: 7. The CDR3 runs 14 residues.

This clone has a single count. This rearrangement joins TRBV5-1 to TRBJ1-6; possibly TRBD1 for D (6 bases). Germline CDR1 reads SGHRS; CDR2 reads YFSETQ. Between the trimmed V and J ends, which lost 5 bases and 7 bases, there was a span of 13 bases. The length of the CDR3 is 14 residues. CDR3 in amino acids: CASREWGPNSPLHF. For the CDR3, the DNA is TGCGCCAGCAGAGAATGGGGGCCGAATTCACCCCTCCACTTT.

The chain links TRBV27 to TRBJ2-3, with 10 bases that match TRBD2. CDR1 is MNHEY, CDR2 SMNVEV, per germline (reference sequence). The CDR3 loop spans 15 amino acids. The V and J ends lost 7 bases and 1 base, in that order; junction bases with no gene match: 5. CDR3 sequence: CASNPLAGGTDTQYF. CDR3 nucleotides: TGTGCCAGCAATCCGCTAGCGGGGGGCACAGATACGCAGTATTTT.

In its sample, this clone was seen once. The rearrangement uses TRBV5-1 and TRBJ1-2, with no clear D. This CDR3 spans 15 amino acids. With 3 bases removed from V and 3 bases from J, the gap between germline ends came to 15 bases. Germline CDR1 and CDR2: SGHRS and YFSETQ. The CDR3: CASSSDSRKHYGYTF. As DNA, the CDR3 is TGCGCCAGCAGCTCTGACTCAAGGAAGCACTATGGCTACACCTTC.

V and J are TRBV4-1 and TRBJ2-1; TRBD2 matches 9 bases. Per germline, CDR1 MGHRA and CDR2 YSYEKL. Trimming removed 1 base from V and 4 bases from J; junction bases left unmatched: 2. This CDR3 contains 15 residues. The CDR3 DNA follows: TGCGCCAGCAGCCAAGGTAGCGGGGGATACAATGAGCAGTTCTTC. Its translation: CASSQGSGGYNEQFF.

V usage is TRBV7-6 and J usage is TRBJ2-5; TRBD2 is a possible D gene (6 bases). The CDR3 loop spans 16 amino acids. V was trimmed by 4 bases and J by 3 bases, leaving 18 bases between them. In germline, CDR1 is SGHVS, CDR2 FNYEAQ. CDR3 loop: CASSSRFGGPKETQYF. The CDR3 DNA is TGTGCCAGCAGCTCCCGTTTCGGGGGTCCTAAAGAGACCCAGTACTTC.

The genes are TRBV5-4 and TRBJ1-1, with D possibly TRBD1 on 6 matching bases. The V gene lost 4 bases and the J gene lost 3 bases, with 19 bases spanning the gap. CDR3 length: 16 amino acids. Germline V CDR1 and CDR2: SGHNT, YYREEE (reference sequence). CDR3 bases: TGTGCCAGCAGCCTCCTAATTACAGGGATCCACACTGAAGCTTTCTTT. Its translation: CASSLLITGIHTEAFF.

The chain links TRBV29-1 to TRBJ1-3; D unresolved. The CDR3 loop spans 12 amino acids. Germline V CDR1 and CDR2: SQVTM, ANQGSEA. V gave up 7 bases and J gave up 0 bases, with 7 bases separating them. The CDR3: CSGLFSGNTIYF. The CDR3 DNA is TGCAGCGGTCTTTTCTCTGGAAACACCATATATTTT.

This chain joins TRBV29-1 and TRBJ2-5; 8 nucleotides align to TRBD2. The CDR3 sequence is 14 residues long. The germline V gene encodes CDR1 SQVTM and CDR2 ANQGSEA. The V segment lost 3 bases and the J segment 10 bases; nucleotides outside the gene matches: 13. The chain's CDR3 is CSVEGLVSPAGQYF. The DNA for the CDR3 is TGCAGCGTTGAGGGACTAGTTTCCCCCGCGGGCCAGTACTTC.

The chain is built from TRBV27 and TRBJ1-2; 8 bases match TRBD1. Germline V gene lookup returns CDR1 MNHEY and CDR2 SMNVEV (reference sequence). The CDR3 sequence is 15 residues long. V dropped 4 bases and J dropped 8; count of bases not matched to a gene: 12. The CDR3 region is CASSSLQQGVKGYTF. CDR3 nucleotides: TGTGCCAGCAGTTCGCTACAACAGGGGGTTAAAGGCTACACCTTC.

The V call is TRBV15, the J call TRBJ1-1; no firm D call. Trimming shortened V by 0 bases and J by 1 base, and 6 bases separated the two germline ends. This CDR3 comprises 14 residues. Germline lookup yields CDR1 LNHNV and CDR2 YYDKDF (reference sequence). The CDR3 DNA follows: TGTGCCACCAGCAGAGATGCGGCGAACACTGAAGCTTTCTTT. Residues: CATSRDAANTEAFF.